Listed below are T cell receptor beta chains from one sample, sequenced in a study of shared clonotypes between healthy human individuals. Assay used: immunoSEQ multiplex PCR; TCRdb lists only in-frame clones, some missing. The table lists some 2.4 million clones, approximately 93% of them singletons. Sequenced: naive CD4+ T cells from PBMCs. The receptors here all came from a man between 18 and 35 years old in good health. Some clones in this sample may be carry-over from other donors' samples. Both conserved end residues are part of each CDR3. D genes are given only for firm matches. Only part of the rows carry a size: once, few, many, or a class if the clone is expanded.

d_gene | abundance | len | j_gene | v_gene | CDR3aa | CDR3nt
TRBD2 | NA | 15 | TRBJ2-1 | TRBV2 | CASRPGTSGSWEQFF | TGTGCCAGCAGGCCCGGGACTAGCGGGAGTTGGGAGCAGTTCTTC
NA | NA | 14 | TRBJ1-1 | TRBV11-1 | CASSPHPRNTEAFF | TGTGCCAGCAGCCCCCACCCTCGGAACACTGAAGCTTTCTTT
TRBD2 | NA | 16 | TRBJ2-7 | TRBV28 | CASKEVAGVIPYEQYF | TGTGCCAGCAAGGAAGTGGCGGGAGTGATTCCCTACGAGCAGTACTTC
TRBD1 | NA | 14 | TRBJ2-5 | TRBV9 | CASSAGQGGETQYF | TGTGCCAGCAGCGCAGGACAGGGGGGAGAGACCCAGTACTTC
NA | NA | 15 | TRBJ2-1 | TRBV5-4 | CASSQGTETYNEQFF | TGTGCCAGCAGCCAAGGGACGGAAACCTACAATGAGCAGTTCTTC
TRBD2 | once | 17 | TRBJ2-2 | TRBV29-1 | CSARASGRASNTGELFF | TGCAGCGCACGAGCTAGCGGGAGGGCCTCGAACACCGGGGAGCTGTTTTTT
TRBD1 | NA | 15 | TRBJ2-7 | TRBV15 | CATSRATGGTYEQYF | TGTGCCACCAGCAGAGCTACAGGGGGGACCTACGAGCAGTACTTC
NA | NA | 14 | TRBJ1-1 | TRBV6-5 | CASSITPGNTEAFF | TGTGCCAGCAGTATTACTCCGGGGAACACTGAAGCTTTCTTT
TRBD1 | NA | 13 | TRBJ2-1 | TRBV28 | CASNSNRGNEQFF | TGTGCCAGCAACAGTAACAGGGGCAATGAGCAGTTCTTC
TRBD1 | NA | 14 | TRBJ2-7 | TRBV9 | CASSRQGSPYEQYF | TGTGCCAGCAGCAGACAGGGATCTCCCTACGAGCAGTACTTC
TRBD1 | NA | 17 | TRBJ2-2 | TRBV10-3 | CAISGGNRGLDTGELFF | TGTGCCATCAGTGGTGGGAACAGGGGGCTGGACACCGGGGAGCTGTTTTTT
NA | NA | 13 | TRBJ1-1 | TRBV11-3 | CASSFTANTEAFF | TGTGCCAGCAGCTTCACGGCAAACACTGAAGCTTTCTTT
NA | NA | 13 | TRBJ2-2 | TRBV2 | CASSRWNTGELFF | TGTGCCAGCAGCCGGTGGAACACCGGGGAGCTGTTTTTT
TRBD1 | NA | 16 | TRBJ2-7 | TRBV5-1 | CASSRIQGESSYEQYF | TGCGCCAGCAGCCGGATACAGGGGGAGAGCTCCTACGAGCAGTACTTC
NA | NA | 14 | TRBJ1-5 | TRBV9 | CASSSRADNQPQHF | TGTGCCAGCAGTAGCAGGGCGGACAATCAGCCCCAGCATTTT
TRBD1 | NA | 15 | TRBJ1-6 | TRBV18 | CASSPTQGQNSPLHF | TGTGCCAGCTCACCGACACAGGGGCAGAATTCACCCCTCCACTTT